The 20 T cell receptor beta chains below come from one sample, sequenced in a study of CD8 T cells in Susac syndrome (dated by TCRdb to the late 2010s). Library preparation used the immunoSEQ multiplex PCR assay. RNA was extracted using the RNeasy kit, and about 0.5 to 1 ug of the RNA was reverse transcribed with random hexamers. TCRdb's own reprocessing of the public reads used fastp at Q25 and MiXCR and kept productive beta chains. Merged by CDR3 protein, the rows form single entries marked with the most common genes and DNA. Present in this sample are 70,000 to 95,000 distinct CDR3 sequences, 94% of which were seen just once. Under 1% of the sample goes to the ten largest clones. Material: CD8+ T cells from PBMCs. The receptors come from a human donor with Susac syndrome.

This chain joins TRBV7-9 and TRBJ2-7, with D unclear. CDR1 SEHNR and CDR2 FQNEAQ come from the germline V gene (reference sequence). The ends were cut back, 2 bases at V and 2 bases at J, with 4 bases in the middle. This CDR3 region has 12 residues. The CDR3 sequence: CASSLSPYEQYF. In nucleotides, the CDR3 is TGTGCCAGCAGCTTATCCCCCTACGAGCAGTACTTC. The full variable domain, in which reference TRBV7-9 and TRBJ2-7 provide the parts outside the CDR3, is DTGVSQNPRHKITKRGQNVTFRCDPISEHNRLYWYRQTLGQGPEFLTYFQNEAQLEKSRLLSDRFSAERPKGSFSTLEIQRTEQGDSAMYLCASSLSPYEQYFGPGTRLTVT.

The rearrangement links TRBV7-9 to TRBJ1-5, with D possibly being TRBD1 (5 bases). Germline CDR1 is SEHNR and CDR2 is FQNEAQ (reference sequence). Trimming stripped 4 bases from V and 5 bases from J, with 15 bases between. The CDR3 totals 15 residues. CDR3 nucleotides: TGTGCCAGCAGCTCCGACTTGGGGGAGCATCAGCCCCAGCATTTT. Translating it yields CASSSDLGEHQPQHF.

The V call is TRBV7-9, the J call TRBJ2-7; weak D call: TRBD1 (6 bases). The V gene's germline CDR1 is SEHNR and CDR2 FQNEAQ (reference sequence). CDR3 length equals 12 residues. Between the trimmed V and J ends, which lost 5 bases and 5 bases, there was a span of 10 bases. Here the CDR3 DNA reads TGTGCCAGCAGCCCAGCAGGGGACGAGCAGTACTTC. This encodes CASSPAGDEQYF.

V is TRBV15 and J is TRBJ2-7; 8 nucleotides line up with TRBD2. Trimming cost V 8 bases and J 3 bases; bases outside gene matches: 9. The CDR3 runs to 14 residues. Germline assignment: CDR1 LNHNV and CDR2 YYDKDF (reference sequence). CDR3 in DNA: TGTGCCACCGGACCAACTAGCGGTTACTACGAGCAGTACTTC. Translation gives CATGPTSGYYEQYF.

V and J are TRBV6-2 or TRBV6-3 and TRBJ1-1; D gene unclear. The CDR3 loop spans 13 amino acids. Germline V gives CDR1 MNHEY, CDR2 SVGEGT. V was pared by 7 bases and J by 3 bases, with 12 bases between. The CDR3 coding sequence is TGTGCCAGCACGGACTTTTCGGACACTGAAGCTTTCTTT. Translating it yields CASTDFSDTEAFF.

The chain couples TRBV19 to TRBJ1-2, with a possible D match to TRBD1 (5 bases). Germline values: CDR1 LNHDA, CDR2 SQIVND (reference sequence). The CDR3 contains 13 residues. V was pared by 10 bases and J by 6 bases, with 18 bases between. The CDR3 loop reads CAIGGLQGHGYTF. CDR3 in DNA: TGTGCCATTGGGGGACTGCAGGGACATGGCTACACCTTC.

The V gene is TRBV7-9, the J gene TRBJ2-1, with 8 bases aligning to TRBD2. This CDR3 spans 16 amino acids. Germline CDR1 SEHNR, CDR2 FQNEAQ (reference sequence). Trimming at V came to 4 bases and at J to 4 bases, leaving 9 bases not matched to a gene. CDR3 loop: CASSSGLAPTYNEQFF. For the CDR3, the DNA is TGTGCCAGCAGCTCCGGACTAGCCCCAACATACAATGAGCAGTTCTTC.

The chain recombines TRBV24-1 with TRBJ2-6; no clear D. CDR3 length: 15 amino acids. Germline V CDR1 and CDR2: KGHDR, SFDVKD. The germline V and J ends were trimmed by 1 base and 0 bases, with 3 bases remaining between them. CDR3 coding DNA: TGTGCCACCAGTGATTTCTCCTCTGGGGCCAACGTCCTGACTTTC. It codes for CATSDFSSGANVLTF.

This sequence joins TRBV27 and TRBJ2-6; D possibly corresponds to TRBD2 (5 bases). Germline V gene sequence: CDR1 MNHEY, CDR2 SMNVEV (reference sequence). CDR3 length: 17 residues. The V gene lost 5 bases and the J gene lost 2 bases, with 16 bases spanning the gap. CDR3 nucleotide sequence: TGTGCCAGCAGTACCCACAGTACTAGTGCTGGGGCCAACGTCCTGACTTTC. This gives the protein CASSTHSTSAGANVLTF.

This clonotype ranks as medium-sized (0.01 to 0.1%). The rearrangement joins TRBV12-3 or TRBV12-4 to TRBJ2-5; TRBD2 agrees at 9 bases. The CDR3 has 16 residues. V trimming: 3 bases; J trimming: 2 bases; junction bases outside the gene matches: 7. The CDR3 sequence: CASSFGVAGEQETQYF. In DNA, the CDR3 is TGTGCCAGCAGTTTTGGGGTAGCGGGGGAACAAGAGACCCAGTACTTC.

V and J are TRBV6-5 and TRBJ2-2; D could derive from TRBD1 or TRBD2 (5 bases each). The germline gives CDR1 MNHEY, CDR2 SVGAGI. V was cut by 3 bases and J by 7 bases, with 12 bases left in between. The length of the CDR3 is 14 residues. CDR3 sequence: CASSYGAGGGELFF. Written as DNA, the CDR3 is TGTGCCAGCAGTTATGGGGCGGGTGGCGGGGAGCTGTTTTTT.

The CDR3 is CASSTNRDLQETQYF. Here the CDR3 DNA reads TGTGCCAGTAGTACTAATAGGGACCTACAAGAGACCCAGTACTTC. The chain couples TRBV19 to TRBJ2-5, with D tentatively TRBD1 or TRBD2 (5 bases each). CDR1 is LNHDA and CDR2 is SQIVND in the germline V gene (reference sequence). V lost 4 bases and J lost 2, with 14 bases in between. The CDR3 covers 15 residues.

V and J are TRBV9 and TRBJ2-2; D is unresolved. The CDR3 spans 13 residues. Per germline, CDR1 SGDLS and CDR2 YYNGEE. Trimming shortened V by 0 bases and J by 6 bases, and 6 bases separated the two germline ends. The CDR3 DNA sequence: TGTGCCAGCAGCGTAGATGTTTCCGGGGAGCTGTTTTTT. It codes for CASSVDVSGELFF. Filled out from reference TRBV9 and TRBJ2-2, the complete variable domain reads DSGVTQTPKHLITATGQRVTLRCSPRSGDLSVYWYQQSLDQGLQFLIQYYNGEERAKGNILERFSAQQFPDLHSELNLSSLELGDSALYFCASSVDVSGELFFGEGSRLTVL.

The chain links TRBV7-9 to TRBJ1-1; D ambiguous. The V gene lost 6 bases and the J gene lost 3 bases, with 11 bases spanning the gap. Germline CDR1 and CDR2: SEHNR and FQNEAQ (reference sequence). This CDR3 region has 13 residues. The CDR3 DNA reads TGTGCCAGCAGGTACGCCGGGGACACTGAAGCTTTCTTT. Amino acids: CASRYAGDTEAFF. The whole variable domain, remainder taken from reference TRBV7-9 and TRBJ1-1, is DTGVSQNPRHKITKRGQNVTFRCDPISEHNRLYWYRQTLGQGPEFLTYFQNEAQLEKSRLLSDRFSAERPKGSFSTLEIQRTEQGDSAMYLCASRYAGDTEAFFGQGTRLTVV.

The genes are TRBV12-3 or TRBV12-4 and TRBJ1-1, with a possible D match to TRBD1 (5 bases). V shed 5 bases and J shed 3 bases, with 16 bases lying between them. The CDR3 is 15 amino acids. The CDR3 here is CASSILFGADTEAFF. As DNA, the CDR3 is TGTGCCAGCAGTATATTATTCGGGGCGGACACTGAAGCTTTCTTT.

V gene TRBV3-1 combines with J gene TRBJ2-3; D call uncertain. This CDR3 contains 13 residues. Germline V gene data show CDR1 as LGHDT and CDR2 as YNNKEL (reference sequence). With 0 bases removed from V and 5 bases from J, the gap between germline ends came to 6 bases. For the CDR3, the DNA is TGTGCCAGCAGCCAAGATCAGGAAGATACGCAGTATTTT. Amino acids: CASSQDQEDTQYF.

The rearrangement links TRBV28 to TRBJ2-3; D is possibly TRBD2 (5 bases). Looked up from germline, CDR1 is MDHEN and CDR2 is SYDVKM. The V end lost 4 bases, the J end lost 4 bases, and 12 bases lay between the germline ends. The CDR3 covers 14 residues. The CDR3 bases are TGTGCCAGCAGTTCCCCCTGGGAGTCAGATACGCAGTATTTT. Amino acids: CASSSPWESDTQYF.

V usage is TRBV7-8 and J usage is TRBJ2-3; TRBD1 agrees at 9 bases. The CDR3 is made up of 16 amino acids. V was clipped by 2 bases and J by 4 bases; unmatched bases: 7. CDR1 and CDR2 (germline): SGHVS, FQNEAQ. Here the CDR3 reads CASSLNSQGASDTQYF. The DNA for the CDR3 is TGTGCCAGCAGCTTAAATTCACAGGGGGCTTCAGATACGCAGTATTTT.

The CDR3 DNA sequence: TGTGCCAGCAGCCCTTGCTGCTACGAGCAGTACTTC. Protein sequence: CASSPCCYEQYF. V and J are TRBV7-2 and TRBJ2-7; D is unresolved. The CDR3 extends over 12 amino acids. V was cut by 5 bases and J by 3 bases, with 8 bases left in between. Germline assignment: CDR1 SGHTA and CDR2 FQGNSA.

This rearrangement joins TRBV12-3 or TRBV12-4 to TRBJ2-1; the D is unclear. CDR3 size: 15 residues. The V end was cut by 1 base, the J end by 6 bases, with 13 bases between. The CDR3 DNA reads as TGTGCCAGCAGTTTAGAAGGACCTCCAGGCAATGAGCAGTTCTTC. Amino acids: CASSLEGPPGNEQFF.